This T cell receptor (beta chain) emerged from a study of CD8 T cells in ankylosing spondylitis. Whole-study results and caveats: Seven to nine highly homologous variants formed a TCR beta motif that appeared characteristic of ankylosing spondylitis blood.

Trimming stripped 1 base from V and 6 bases from J, with 10 bases between. Germline V gene data show CDR1 as SGHAT and CDR2 as FQNNGV. This CDR3 region has 15 residues. For this clonotype: Its antigen is undetermined.

TCRdb re-called the 5' RACE reads through MiXCR, storing one row per CDR3 protein. The table includes about 420,000 distinct CDR3 sequences, about 20% detected once. The chain employs TRBV11-2 and TRBJ1-6; D not resolved. Source material: blood, either unsorted or a sorted T cell fraction (not recorded which). This receptor was obtained from a male donor with ankylosing spondylitis. In DNA form, the CDR3 reads TGTGCCAGCAGCTTAGTGGCGTCGGGTAATTCACCCCTCCACTTT. Translating gives CASSLVASGNSPLHF. Complete variable domain (other parts from reference TRBV11-2 and TRBJ1-6): EAGVAQSPRYKIIEKRQSVAFWCNPISGHATLYWYQQILGQGPKLLIQFQNNGVVDDSQLPKDRFSAERLKGVDSTLKIQPAKLEDSAVYLCASSLVASGNSPLHFGNGTRLTVT.